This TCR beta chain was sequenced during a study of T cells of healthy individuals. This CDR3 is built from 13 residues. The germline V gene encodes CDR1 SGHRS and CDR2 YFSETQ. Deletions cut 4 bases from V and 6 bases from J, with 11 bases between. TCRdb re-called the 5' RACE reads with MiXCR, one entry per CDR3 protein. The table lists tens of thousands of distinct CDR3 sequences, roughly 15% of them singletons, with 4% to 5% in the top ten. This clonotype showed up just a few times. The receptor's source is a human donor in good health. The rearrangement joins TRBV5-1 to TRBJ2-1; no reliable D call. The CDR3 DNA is TGCGCCAGCAGCATGGATACGGGCAATGAGCAGTTCTTC. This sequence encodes CASSMDTGNEQFF. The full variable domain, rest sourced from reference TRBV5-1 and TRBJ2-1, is KAGVTQTPRYLIKTRGQQVTLSCSPISGHRSVSWYQQTPGQGLQFLFEYFSETQRNKGNFPGRFSGRQFSNSRSEMNVSTLELGDSALYLCASSMDTGNEQFFGPGTRLTVL.